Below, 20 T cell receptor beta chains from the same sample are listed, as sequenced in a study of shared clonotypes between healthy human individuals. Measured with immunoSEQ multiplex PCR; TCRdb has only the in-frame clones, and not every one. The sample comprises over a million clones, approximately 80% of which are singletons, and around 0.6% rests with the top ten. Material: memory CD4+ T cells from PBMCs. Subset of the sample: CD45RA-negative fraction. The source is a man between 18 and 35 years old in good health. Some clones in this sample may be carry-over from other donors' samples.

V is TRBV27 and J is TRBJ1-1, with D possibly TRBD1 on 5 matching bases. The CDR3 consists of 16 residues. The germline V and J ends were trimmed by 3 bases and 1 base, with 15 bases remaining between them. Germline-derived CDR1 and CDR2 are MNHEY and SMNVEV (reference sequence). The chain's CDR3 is CASSLGGLRQNTEAFF. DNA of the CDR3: TGTGCCAGCAGTTTGGGGGGACTTCGACAGAACACTGAAGCTTTCTTT.

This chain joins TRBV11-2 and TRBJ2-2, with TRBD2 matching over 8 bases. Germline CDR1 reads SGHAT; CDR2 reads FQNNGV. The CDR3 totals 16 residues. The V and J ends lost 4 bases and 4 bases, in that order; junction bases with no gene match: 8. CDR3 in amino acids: CASSSGTSLSTGELFF. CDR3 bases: TGTGCCAGCAGCTCCGGGACTAGTCTTTCCACCGGGGAGCTGTTTTTT.

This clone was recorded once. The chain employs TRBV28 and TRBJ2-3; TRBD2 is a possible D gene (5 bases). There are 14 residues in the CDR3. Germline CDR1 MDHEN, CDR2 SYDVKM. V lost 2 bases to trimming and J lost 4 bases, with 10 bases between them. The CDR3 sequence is CASSLSGSADTQYF. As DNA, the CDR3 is TGTGCCAGCAGTTTAAGTGGGAGCGCAGATACGCAGTATTTT.

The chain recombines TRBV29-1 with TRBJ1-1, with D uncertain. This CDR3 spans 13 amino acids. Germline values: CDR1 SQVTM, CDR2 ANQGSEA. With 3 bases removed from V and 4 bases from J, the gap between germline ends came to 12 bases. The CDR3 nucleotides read TGCAGCGTTGACGATTGGGTCGGCACTGAAGCTTTCTTT. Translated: CSVDDWVGTEAFF. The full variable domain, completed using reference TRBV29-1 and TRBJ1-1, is SAVISQKPSRDICQRGTSLTIQCQVDSQVTMMFWYRQQPGQSLTLIATANQGSEATYESGFVIDKFPISRPNLTFSTLTVSNMSPEDSSIYLCSVDDWVGTEAFFGQGTRLTVV.

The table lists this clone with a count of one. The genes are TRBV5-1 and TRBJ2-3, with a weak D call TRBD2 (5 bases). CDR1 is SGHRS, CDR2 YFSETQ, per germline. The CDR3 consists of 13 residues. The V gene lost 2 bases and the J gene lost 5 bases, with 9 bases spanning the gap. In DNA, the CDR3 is TGCGCCAGCAGCTTTGGAGGCGAAGATACGCAGTATTTT. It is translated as CASSFGGEDTQYF.

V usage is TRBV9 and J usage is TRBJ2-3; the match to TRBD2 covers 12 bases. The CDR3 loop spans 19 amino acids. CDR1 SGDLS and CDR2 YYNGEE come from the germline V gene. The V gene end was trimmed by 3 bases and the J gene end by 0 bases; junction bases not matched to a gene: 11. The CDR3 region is CASSADPSGRAGSTDTQYF. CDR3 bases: TGTGCCAGCAGCGCCGACCCTAGCGGGAGGGCCGGTAGCACAGATACGCAGTATTTT.

CDR3 bases: TGTGCCAGCGGGACTAGCGGGAGGTTGGGTGAGCAGTTCTTC. Its protein is CASGTSGRLGEQFF. The rearrangement links TRBV28 to TRBJ2-1; 15 bases fit TRBD2. Germline loops: CDR1 MDHEN, CDR2 SYDVKM. CDR3 length: 14 amino acids. Unmatched junction bases numbered 5, after V lost 8 bases and J lost 9 bases.

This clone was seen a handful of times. The CDR3: CASKRTGGNIQYF. The CDR3 DNA sequence: TGTGCCAGCAAACGGACAGGGGGAAACATTCAGTACTTC. The chain joins TRBV6-5 to TRBJ2-4; 10 nucleotides agree with TRBD1. Germline V gene sequence: CDR1 MNHEY, CDR2 SVGAGI. The CDR3 is 13 amino acids. With V trimmed by 7 bases and J by 6 bases, 3 bases remained unmatched.

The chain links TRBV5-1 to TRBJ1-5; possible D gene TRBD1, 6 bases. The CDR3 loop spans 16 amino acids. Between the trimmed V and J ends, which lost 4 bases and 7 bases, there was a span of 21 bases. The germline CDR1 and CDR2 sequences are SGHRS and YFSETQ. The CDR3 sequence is CASSPGEGFGGQPQHF. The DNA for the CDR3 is TGCGCCAGCAGCCCTGGGGAGGGGTTTGGGGGCCAGCCCCAGCATTTT.

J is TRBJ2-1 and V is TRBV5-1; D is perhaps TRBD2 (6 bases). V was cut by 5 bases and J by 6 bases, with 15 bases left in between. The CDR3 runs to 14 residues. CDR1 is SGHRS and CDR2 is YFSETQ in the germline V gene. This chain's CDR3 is CASSPDWEVNEQFF. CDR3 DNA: TGCGCCAGCAGTCCGGACTGGGAGGTCAATGAGCAGTTCTTC.

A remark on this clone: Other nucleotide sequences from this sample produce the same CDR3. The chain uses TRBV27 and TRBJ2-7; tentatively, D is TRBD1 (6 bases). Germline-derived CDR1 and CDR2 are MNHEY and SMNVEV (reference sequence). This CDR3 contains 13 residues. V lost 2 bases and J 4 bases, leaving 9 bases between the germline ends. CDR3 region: CASSLQGGYEQYF. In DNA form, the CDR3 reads TGTGCCAGCAGTTTACAAGGGGGTTACGAGCAGTACTTC.

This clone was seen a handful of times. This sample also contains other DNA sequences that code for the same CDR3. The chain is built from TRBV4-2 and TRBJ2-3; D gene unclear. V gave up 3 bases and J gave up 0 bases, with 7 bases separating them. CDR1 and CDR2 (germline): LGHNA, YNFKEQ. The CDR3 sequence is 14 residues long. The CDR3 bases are TGTGCCAGCAGCCAGGATACTAGCACAGATACGCAGTATTTT. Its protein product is CASSQDTSTDTQYF.

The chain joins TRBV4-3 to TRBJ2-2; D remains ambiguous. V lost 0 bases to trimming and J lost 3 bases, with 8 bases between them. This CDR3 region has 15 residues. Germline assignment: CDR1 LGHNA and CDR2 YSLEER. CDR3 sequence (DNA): TGCGCCAGCAGCCAAGATGCCCAATACACCGGGGAGCTGTTTTTT. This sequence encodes CASSQDAQYTGELFF.

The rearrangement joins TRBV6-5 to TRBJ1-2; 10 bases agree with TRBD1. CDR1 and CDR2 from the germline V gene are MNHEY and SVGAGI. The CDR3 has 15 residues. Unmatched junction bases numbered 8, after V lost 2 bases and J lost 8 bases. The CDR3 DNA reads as TGTGCCAGCAGTTACCGGGACAGGGGCGGAGGAGGCTACACCTTC. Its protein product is CASSYRDRGGGGYTF.

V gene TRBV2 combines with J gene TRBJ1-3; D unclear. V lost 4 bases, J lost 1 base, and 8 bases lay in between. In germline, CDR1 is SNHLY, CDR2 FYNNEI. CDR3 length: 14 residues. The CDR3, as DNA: TGTGCCAGCAGTGTAGCAGTTTCTGGAAACACCATATATTTT. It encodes CASSVAVSGNTIYF.

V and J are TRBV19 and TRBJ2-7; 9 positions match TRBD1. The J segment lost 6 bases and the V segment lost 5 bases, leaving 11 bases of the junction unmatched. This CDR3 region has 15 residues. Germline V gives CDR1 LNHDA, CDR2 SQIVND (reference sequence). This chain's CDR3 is CASSFYSGQGSEQYF. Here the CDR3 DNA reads TGTGCCAGTAGTTTCTATTCGGGACAGGGATCCGAGCAGTACTTC.

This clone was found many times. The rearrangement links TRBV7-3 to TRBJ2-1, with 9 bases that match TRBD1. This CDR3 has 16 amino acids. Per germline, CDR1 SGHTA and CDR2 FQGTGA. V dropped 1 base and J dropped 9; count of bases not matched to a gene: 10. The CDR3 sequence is CASSLRSGTGPGEQFF. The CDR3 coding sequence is TGTGCCAGCAGCTTAAGGTCGGGGACAGGGCCCGGTGAGCAGTTCTTC.

The CDR3 reads CASSTFGQAASPTGELFF. The CDR3 DNA is TGTGCCAGCTCCACCTTCGGACAGGCAGCGTCACCCACCGGGGAGCTGTTTTTT. The chain couples TRBV18 to TRBJ2-2; 7 bases line up with TRBD1. The trim removed 6 bases at V and 4 bases at J, leaving 17 bases unmatched. CDR1 is KGHSH, CDR2 LQKENI, per germline. The CDR3 runs 18 residues.

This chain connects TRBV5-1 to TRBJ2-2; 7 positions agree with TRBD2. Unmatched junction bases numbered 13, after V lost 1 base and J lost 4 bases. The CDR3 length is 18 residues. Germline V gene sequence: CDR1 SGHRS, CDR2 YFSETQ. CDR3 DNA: TGCGCCAGCAGCTTGACCCCCGCGGGGGAGCTGAGCACCGGGGAGCTGTTTTTT. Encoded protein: CASSLTPAGELSTGELFF.

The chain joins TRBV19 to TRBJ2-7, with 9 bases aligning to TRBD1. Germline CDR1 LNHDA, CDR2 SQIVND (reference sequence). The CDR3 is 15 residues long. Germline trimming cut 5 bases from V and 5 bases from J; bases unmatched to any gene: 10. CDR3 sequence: CASSPGTGRYNEQYF. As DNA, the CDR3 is TGTGCCAGTAGTCCAGGGACAGGGCGTTACAACGAGCAGTACTTC.